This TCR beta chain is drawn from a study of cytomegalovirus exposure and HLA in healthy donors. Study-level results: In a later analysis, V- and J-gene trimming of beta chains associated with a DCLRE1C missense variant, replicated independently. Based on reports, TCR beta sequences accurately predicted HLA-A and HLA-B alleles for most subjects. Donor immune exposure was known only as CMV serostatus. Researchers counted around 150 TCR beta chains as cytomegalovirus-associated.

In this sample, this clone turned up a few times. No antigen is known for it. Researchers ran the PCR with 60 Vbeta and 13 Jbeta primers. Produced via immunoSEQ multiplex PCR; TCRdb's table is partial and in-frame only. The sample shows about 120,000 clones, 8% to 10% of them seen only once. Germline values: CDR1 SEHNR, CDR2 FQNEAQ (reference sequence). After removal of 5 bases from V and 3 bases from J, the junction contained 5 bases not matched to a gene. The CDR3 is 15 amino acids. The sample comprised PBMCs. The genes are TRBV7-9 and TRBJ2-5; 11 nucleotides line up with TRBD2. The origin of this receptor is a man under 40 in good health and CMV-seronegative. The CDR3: CASSHGLAGEETQYF. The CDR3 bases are TGTGCCAGCAGCCACGGACTAGCGGGCGAAGAGACCCAGTACTTC.